These T cell receptor beta chains were read from a single sample in a study of OX40 agonist ivuxolimab in advanced cancers. Only in-frame clones appear in the TCRdb table, and some are missing; sequencing was by immunoSEQ multiplex PCR. The sample holds tens of thousands of clones; approximately 89% are singletons and the top ten take approximately 0.19%. The sample consisted of CD4+ or CD8+ T cells sorted from blood, taken in a trial of the OX40 agonist ivuxolimab. These receptors came from an adult with an advanced solid tumor such as melanoma, head and neck, liver or kidney cancer. CDR3s include the opening cysteine and the closing phenylalanine or tryptophan. Fields, in order: J gene, V gene, D gene, CDR3 protein, CDR3 DNA. A D gene is named only where the DNA matches it firmly.

>TRBJ1-2|TRBV6-1|-
CASSEGGGYTF
TGTGCCAGCAGTGAAGGGGGAGGCTACACCTTC
>TRBJ2-5|TRBV4-1|TRBD2
CASSLSGGVQETQYF
TGCGCCAGCAGCCTTAGCGGGGGGGTCCAAGAGACCCAGTACTTC
>TRBJ2-7|TRBV27|-
CASSLGGRYEQYF
TGTGCCAGCAGTTTAGGCGGACGTTACGAGCAGTACTTC
>TRBJ1-1|TRBV27|-
CASSLDVRGAEAFF
TGTGCCAGCAGTTTAGATGTTCGGGGGGCTGAAGCTTTCTTT
>TRBJ2-1|TRBV5-1|TRBD2
CASSAPAGGSYNEQFF
TGCGCCAGCAGCGCCCCAGCGGGAGGGTCCTACAATGAGCAGTTCTTC
>TRBJ1-6|TRBV25-1|-
CASSPIGNSPLHF
TGTGCCAGCAGTCCCATCGGGAATTCACCCCTCCACTTT
>TRBJ2-1|TRBV11-2|TRBD2
CASSSLAGGPLNEQFF
TGTGCCAGCAGCTCGCTAGCGGGAGGGCCTCTGAATGAGCAGTTCTTC
>TRBJ2-1|TRBV5-1|-
CASSLGRTYNEQFF
TGCGCCAGCAGCTTGGGCAGGACCTACAATGAGCAGTTCTTC
>TRBJ2-3|TRBV5-1|-
CASSLDPIFTDTQYF
TGCGCCAGCAGCTTGGACCCCATCTTCACAGATACGCAGTATTTT
>TRBJ2-7|TRBV15|-
CATSRLGGAYEQYF
TGTGCCACCAGCAGGTTGGGGGGAGCATACGAGCAGTACTTC
>TRBJ2-7|TRBV2|-
CASGGASYEQYF
TGTGCCAGCGGGGGGGCATCCTACGAGCAGTACTTC
>TRBJ1-1|TRBV19|-
CASSIRSVNTEAFF
TGTGCCAGTAGTATACGGTCGGTGAACACTGAAGCTTTCTTT
>TRBJ2-1|TRBV19|TRBD1
CASTQGTGRRNEQFF
TGTGCCAGTACCCAAGGGACAGGAAGAAGGAATGAGCAGTTCTTC
>TRBJ1-5|TRBV2|-
CASSEIFKQEPQHF
TGTGCCAGCAGTGAGATTTTTAAACAGGAGCCCCAGCATTTT
>TRBJ2-5|TRBV7-8|-
CASSLSGETQYF
TGTGCCAGCAGCTTATCTGGTGAGACCCAGTACTTC
>TRBJ2-1|TRBV4-1|TRBD1
CASSQDWVPGQGASSRYNEQFF
TGCGCCAGCAGCCAAGACTGGGTGCCGGGACAGGGGGCGAGTTCGCGATACAATGAGCAGTTCTTC
>TRBJ1-6|TRBV19|TRBD1
CASSVDRGSPLHF
TGTGCCAGTAGTGTCGACAGGGGATCACCCCTCCACTTT
>TRBJ2-3|TRBV16|TRBD2
CASSHARREGMYTQYF
TGTGCCAGCAGCCACGCCCGGCGGGAGGGGATGTATACGCAGTATTTT
>TRBJ1-1|TRBV10-3|TRBD1
CAISPRQGGMNTEAFF
TGTGCCATCAGTCCAAGACAGGGAGGAATGAACACTGAAGCTTTCTTT